This TCR beta chain was found in a study of T cell responses to AZD1222 COVID-19 vaccine. Trimming removed 1 base from V and 3 bases from J; junction bases left unmatched: 7. The CDR3 extends over 16 amino acids. Looked up from germline, CDR1 is MNHEY and CDR2 is SMNVEV (reference sequence). Sequenced by immunoSEQ multiplex PCR; TCRdb stores in-frame clones only, minus some. This sample has 84,000 or so clones, with more than 90% found just once. The chain uses TRBV27 and TRBJ2-7; TRBD2 matches 9 bases. Specimen: peripheral blood, collected on day 0 of AZD1222 vaccination. This clonotype was obtained from an adult in good health. DNA for the CDR3: TGTGCCAGCAGTTTATTCGGGGGGACTAGCAGCTACGAGCAGTACTTC. It is translated as CASSLFGGTSSYEQYF.